A few counts support the clone carrying this TCR beta chain. Its antigen is as yet unknown. This sample is drawn from a study of blood T cells in healthy people across ages. Study-level findings and limits: TCR beta diversity per million T cells fell roughly linearly with age. It was the long-lived donors that had more naive CD4+ cells and higher diversity than aged donors.

With V trimmed by 0 bases and J by 7 bases, 17 bases remained unmatched. The germline V gene encodes CDR1 SGHDN and CDR2 FVKESK. The CDR3 runs to 18 residues. Samples each yielded at least 5.5 micrograms of total RNA. Through a sample-barcoded 5' primer and a J-beta primer mix, a second PCR was run for about 6 to 11 cycles. Every cDNA molecule carried a tag from a template-switch adaptor bearing 12 random nucleotides. One entry per CDR3 protein results from TCRdb running MiXCR on the 5' RACE reads. The sample includes approximately 800,000 distinct CDR3 sequences, 30% to 45% of them seen just once. V usage is TRBV14 and J usage is TRBJ2-7; 8 nucleotides align to TRBD1. The sample was blood. The receptor's source is a man in his late teens or twenties in good health. CDR3: CASSQDIWARGQDNEQYF. The CDR3 DNA reads TGTGCCAGCAGCCAAGATATATGGGCCAGGGGGCAAGACAATGAGCAGTACTTC.